The 29 T cell receptor beta chains below come from one sample, sequenced in a study of cytomegalovirus exposure and HLA in healthy donors. PCR employed 60 Vbeta and 13 Jbeta primers. Profiling relied on immunoSEQ multiplex PCR, and the TCRdb table lists in-frame clones only, not all of them. Altogether fewer than 90,000 clones are present, about 70% being singletons, with the ten largest covering nearly 10%. Sequenced material: PBMCs. These receptors came from a woman between 50 and 59 years old in good health and CMV-seropositive.

This rearrangement joins TRBV28 to TRBJ2-7; D possibly corresponds to TRBD1 (5 bases). Germline CDR1 reads MDHEN; CDR2 reads SYDVKM. This CDR3 is built from 13 residues. V lost 10 bases, J lost 4 bases, and 17 bases lay in between. The CDR3 loop reads CATNPPGKYEQYF. DNA of the CDR3: TGTGCCACCAATCCCCCAGGGAAGTACGAGCAGTACTTC.

The count of this clone is one. This rearrangement joins TRBV18 to TRBJ1-1; 9 bases are a match to TRBD1. The CDR3 extends over 16 amino acids. V lost 6 bases and J lost 3; bases outside the gene matches: 11. CDR1 and CDR2 (germline): KGHSH, LQKENI. CDR3 sequence (DNA): TGTGCCAGCTCGCCTCCTACAGGGGGCAGGGACACTGAAGCTTTCTTT. Translation: CASSPPTGGRDTEAFF.

This clone was found a few times. The chain couples TRBV9 to TRBJ1-2, with TRBD1 as a possible D gene (6 bases). V lost 0 bases to trimming and J lost 4 bases, with 10 bases between them. This CDR3 region has 14 residues. Germline lookup yields CDR1 SGDLS and CDR2 YYNGEE. The CDR3 reads CASSVGTGPYGYTF. The CDR3 nucleotides read TGTGCCAGCAGCGTAGGTACAGGGCCCTATGGCTACACCTTC.

The chain employs TRBV7-2 and TRBJ2-5, with TRBD2 as a possible D gene (5 bases). Trimming took off 3 bases at V and 2 bases at J, with 10 bases between the two ends. The CDR3 consists of 14 residues. Germline lookup yields CDR1 SGHTA and CDR2 FQGNSA. The CDR3 DNA reads TGTGCCAGCAGCTTTTTCGAGCGGCAAGAGACCCAGTACTTC. Protein sequence: CASSFFERQETQYF.

The rearrangement joins TRBV5-4 to TRBJ2-7, with D possibly TRBD1 on 6 matching bases. The V gene lost 3 bases and the J gene lost 2 bases, with 9 bases spanning the gap. Germline values: CDR1 SGHNT, CDR2 YYREEE (reference sequence). The CDR3 is 13 residues long. CDR3 nucleotide sequence: TGTGCCAGCAGCTATGACAGGACCTACGAGCAGTACTTC. The encoded protein is CASSYDRTYEQYF.

The chain couples TRBV19 to TRBJ1-1; D is unclear. The CDR3 covers 13 residues. Germline V gene data show CDR1 as LNHDA and CDR2 as SQIVND (reference sequence). V lost 7 bases and J 1 base, leaving 10 bases between the germline ends. The DNA of the CDR3 is TGTGCCAGTACCGGAGGCCCGAACACTGAAGCTTTCTTT. It is translated as CASTGGPNTEAFF.

The chain uses TRBV7-9 and TRBJ2-3; 10 bases line up with TRBD2. The CDR3 has 16 residues. Looked up from germline, CDR1 is SEHNR and CDR2 is FQNEAQ (reference sequence). With V trimmed by 0 bases and J by 4 bases, 4 bases remained unmatched. The CDR3, as DNA: TGTGCCAGCAGCTTAGCGCTAGCGGGGGCTTCAGATACGCAGTATTTT. This encodes CASSLALAGASDTQYF.

The gene calls are TRBV5-1 and TRBJ2-3, with 14 bases that match TRBD2. There are 19 residues in the CDR3. The V gene end was trimmed by 3 bases and the J gene end by 0 bases; junction bases not matched to a gene: 9. Germline CDR1 is SGHRS and CDR2 is YFSETQ. The CDR3, as DNA: TGCGCCAGCAGCTCGAAGGGACTAGCGGGAGTAGATAGCACAGATACGCAGTATTTT. Its protein is CASSSKGLAGVDSTDTQYF.

The V call is TRBV30, the J call TRBJ2-7; 7 bases are a match to TRBD1. The ends lost 5 bases at V and 3 bases at J; junction bases unmatched: 7. The germline gives CDR1 GTSNPN, CDR2 SVGIG (reference sequence). The CDR3 loop spans 13 amino acids. CDR3 sequence: CAWQTGSGYEQYF. The CDR3 DNA sequence: TGTGCCTGGCAGACAGGGTCTGGCTACGAGCAGTACTTC.

This clone has a single count. V usage is TRBV19 and J usage is TRBJ2-1; 9 bases line up with TRBD2. J gave up 3 bases and V 5 bases, and 8 bases lay outside the gene matches. The length of the CDR3 is 16 residues. Germline V gene sequence: CDR1 LNHDA, CDR2 SQIVND (reference sequence). The CDR3 DNA follows: TGTGCCAGTAGTGCCCGGCGGGAGGGATTCTACAATGAGCAGTTCTTC. Protein product: CASSARREGFYNEQFF.

This sequence joins TRBV29-1 and TRBJ1-2; perhaps TRBD1 as D (6 bases). Looked up from germline, CDR1 is SQVTM and CDR2 is ANQGSEA. The CDR3 length is 13 residues. Between the trimmed V and J ends, which lost 3 bases and 5 bases, there was a span of 13 bases. The CDR3 DNA follows: TGCAGCGTTGACTACAGGGTAGGGTATGGCTACACCTTC. Its protein product is CSVDYRVGYGYTF.

The chain joins TRBV15 to TRBJ2-4, with 9 bases identical to TRBD1. The CDR3 extends over 17 amino acids. The junction had 4 bases not matched to a gene; V was cut back by 1 base and J by 0 bases. Germline-derived CDR1 and CDR2 are LNHNV and YYDKDF (reference sequence). The CDR3 DNA is TGTGCCACCAGCAGAGGTGGACAGGGGTTAGCCAAAAACATTCAGTACTTC. Residues: CATSRGGQGLAKNIQYF.

J is TRBJ2-5 and V is TRBV2; maybe TRBD2 (6 bases). This CDR3 region has 17 residues. Germline V CDR1 and CDR2: SNHLY, FYNNEI. The V gene lost 4 bases and the J gene lost 3 bases, with 21 bases spanning the gap. CDR3 amino acids: CASSGSGAGTSKETQYF. CDR3 bases: TGTGCCAGCAGTGGGTCCGGTGCCGGGACTTCGAAAGAGACCCAGTACTTC.

CDR3 nucleotides: TGTGCCTGGACTCCTTCGGGTTCACCCCTCCACTTT. Encoded protein: CAWTPSGSPLHF. J is TRBJ1-6 and V is TRBV30, with D unclear. The CDR3 runs 12 residues. Trimming shortened V by 4 bases and J by 9 bases, and 10 bases separated the two germline ends. From germline, CDR1 is GTSNPN and CDR2 SVGIG (reference sequence).

The chain is built from TRBV9 and TRBJ1-3, with unresolved D. This CDR3 spans 15 amino acids. The V and J ends lost 0 bases and 3 bases respectively, with 10 bases between them. Germline V gene sequence: CDR1 SGDLS, CDR2 YYNGEE. The CDR3 loop is CASSVESGFGNTIYF. The DNA of the CDR3 is TGTGCCAGCAGCGTAGAGTCAGGATTTGGAAACACCATATATTTT. The whole variable domain, remainder taken from reference TRBV9 and TRBJ1-3, is DSGVTQTPKHLITATGQRVTLRCSPRSGDLSVYWYQQSLDQGLQFLIQYYNGEERAKGNILERFSAQQFPDLHSELNLSSLELGDSALYFCASSVESGFGNTIYFGEGSWLTVV.

This clone occurred a few times. This chain links TRBV7-8 with TRBJ2-5; D remains ambiguous. The length of the CDR3 is 16 residues. V was shortened by 2 bases and J by 2 bases, with 15 bases between the two germline ends. Germline V CDR1 and CDR2: SGHVS, FQNEAQ. The CDR3 sequence: CASSLNSPPNQETQYF. The CDR3 region has the DNA TGTGCCAGCAGCTTAAATAGTCCGCCGAATCAAGAGACCCAGTACTTC.

This rearrangement joins TRBV5-1 to TRBJ2-3, with a possible D match to TRBD2 (6 bases). Trimming cost V 1 base and J 0 bases, with 9 bases left between them. In germline, CDR1 is SGHRS, CDR2 YFSETQ. The CDR3 sequence is 15 residues long. This CDR3 is CASSLSGTSTDTQYF. The CDR3 DNA reads as TGCGCCAGCAGCTTGTCAGGGACTAGCACAGATACGCAGTATTTT. Full variable domain (missing parts from reference TRBV5-1 and TRBJ2-3): KAGVTQTPRYLIKTRGQQVTLSCSPISGHRSVSWYQQTPGQGLQFLFEYFSETQRNKGNFPGRFSGRQFSNSRSEMNVSTLELGDSALYLCASSLSGTSTDTQYFGPGTRLTVL.

This clone was recorded a few times. This chain connects TRBV9 to TRBJ2-5; 10 nucleotides align to TRBD1. CDR1 is SGDLS, CDR2 YYNGEE, per germline. With V trimmed by 4 bases and J by 4 bases, 13 bases remained unmatched. This CDR3 region has 17 residues. CDR3 DNA sequence: TGTGCCAGCAGCTACCGGGACAGGGGTGATCCTGGAGAGACCCAGTACTTC. Its translation: CASSYRDRGDPGETQYF. Filled out from reference TRBV9 and TRBJ2-5, the complete variable domain reads DSGVTQTPKHLITATGQRVTLRCSPRSGDLSVYWYQQSLDQGLQFLIQYYNGEERAKGNILERFSAQQFPDLHSELNLSSLELGDSALYFCASSYRDRGDPGETQYFGPGTRLLVL.

This clone was counted only a few times. The chain carries TRBV28 and TRBJ2-7, with 12 bases that match TRBD2. Losses at the gene ends were 5 bases for V and 3 bases for J; bases not matched to a gene: 5. Germline CDR1 and CDR2: MDHEN and SYDVKM. This CDR3 comprises 15 residues. CDR3 region: CASSPRGLAGYEQYF. The CDR3 nucleotides are TGTGCCAGCAGTCCGAGGGGACTAGCGGGCTACGAGCAGTACTTC.

The rearrangement joins TRBV2 to TRBJ1-5; tentatively, D is TRBD1 (6 bases). Germline V CDR1 and CDR2: SNHLY, FYNNEI. The CDR3 extends over 14 amino acids. Trimming took 6 bases from V and 4 from J, leaving 13 bases between them. CDR3 amino acids: CASRMGGGNQPQHF. The DNA of the CDR3 is TGTGCCAGCAGGATGGGAGGGGGGAATCAGCCCCAGCATTTT.

The V gene is TRBV6-5, the J gene TRBJ2-7, with TRBD1 matching 7 bases. Germline CDR1 is MNHEY and CDR2 is SVGAGI. CDR3 length equals 13 residues. V was clipped by 2 bases and J by 5 bases; unmatched bases: 3. The CDR3 region is CASSYERGHEQYF. CDR3 sequence (DNA): TGTGCCAGCAGTTACGAGAGGGGGCACGAGCAGTACTTC.

The chain recombines TRBV5-1 with TRBJ2-2, with 8 bases matching TRBD1. CDR1 and CDR2 (germline): SGHRS, YFSETQ. V shed 6 bases and J 4 bases; nucleotides not matched to a gene: 8. The CDR3 covers 15 residues. In nucleotides, the CDR3 is TGCGCCAGCAACCCAGGGACAGGCCCCACCGGGGAGCTGTTTTTT. This encodes CASNPGTGPTGELFF.

The chain is built from TRBV19 and TRBJ1-5, with D hard to call. This CDR3 comprises 17 residues. In germline, CDR1 is LNHDA, CDR2 SQIVND (reference sequence). Between the trimmed V and J ends, which lost 5 bases and 4 bases, there was a span of 21 bases. CDR3 in amino acids: CASSGRAGSVGNQPQHF. CDR3 nucleotide sequence: TGTGCCAGTAGTGGGCGGGCAGGCTCAGTTGGGAATCAGCCCCAGCATTTT. The full variable domain, rest sourced from reference TRBV19 and TRBJ1-5, is DGGITQSPKYLFRKEGQNVTLSCEQNLNHDAMYWYRQDPGQGLRLIYYSQIVNDFQKGDIAEGYSVSREKKESFPLTVTSAQKNPTAFYLCASSGRAGSVGNQPQHFGDGTRLSIL.

There are a few counts of this clone. This rearrangement joins TRBV15 to TRBJ1-2; D possibly corresponds to TRBD1 (5 bases). V dropped 0 bases and J dropped 6 bases, with 17 bases sitting between them. Germline V gene data show CDR1 as LNHNV and CDR2 as YYDKDF (reference sequence). The CDR3 sequence is 16 residues long. CDR3 in amino acids: CATSRDLQAGVDGYTF. The CDR3 DNA reads as TGTGCCACCAGCAGAGATTTACAGGCTGGAGTAGATGGCTACACCTTC.

This chain joins TRBV28 and TRBJ1-6, with 9 bases lining up with TRBD1. With V trimmed by 5 bases and J by 6 bases, 8 bases remained unmatched. Germline CDR1 MDHEN, CDR2 SYDVKM. The CDR3 totals 16 residues. DNA of the CDR3: TGTGCCAGCAGTCTCCCCACAGGGGGCAGTAATTCACCCCTCCACTTT. Protein: CASSLPTGGSNSPLHF.

The V gene is TRBV27, the J gene TRBJ1-2; possibly TRBD1 for D (5 bases). V gave up 6 bases and J gave up 4 bases, with 15 bases separating them. CDR3 length: 14 amino acids. Per germline, CDR1 MNHEY and CDR2 SMNVEV (reference sequence). The CDR3 is CASSLYQGLYGYTF. CDR3 DNA sequence: TGTGCCAGCAGCCTCTACCAGGGCCTCTATGGCTACACCTTC.

The chain employs TRBV5-8 and TRBJ1-5, with unresolved D. V shed 4 bases and J shed 0 bases, with 11 bases lying between them. Germline values: CDR1 SGHTS, CDR2 YDEGEE. This CDR3 has 15 residues. The CDR3 bases are TGTGCCAGCAGCCTAAGAGAGTATAGCAATCAGCCCCAGCATTTT. This translates into CASSLREYSNQPQHF. Full variable domain (remainder filled in from reference TRBV5-8 and TRBJ1-5): EAGVTQSPTHLIKTRGQQATLRCSPISGHTSVYWYQQALGLGLQFLLWYDEGEERNRGNFPPRFSGRQFPNYSSELNVNALELEDSALYLCASSLREYSNQPQHFGDGTRLSIL.

The rearrangement links TRBV18 to TRBJ2-7; D remains unclear. V gave up 2 bases and J gave up 9 bases, with 14 bases separating them. This CDR3 region has 13 residues. The germline V gene encodes CDR1 KGHSH and CDR2 LQKENI. The CDR3 reads CASSPTIYEVQYF. The CDR3 region has the DNA TGTGCCAGCTCACCAACCATCTACGAGGTGCAGTACTTC. Supplemented by reference TRBV18 and TRBJ2-7, the full variable domain reads NAGVMQNPRHLVRRRGQEARLRCSPMKGHSHVYWYRQLPEEGLKFMVYLQKENIIDESGMPKERFSAEFPKEGPSILRIQQVVRGDSAAYFCASSPTIYEVQYFGPGTRLTVT.

The count of this clone is one. The chain recombines TRBV6-5 with TRBJ1-2, with D unclear. V lost 6 bases and J 5 bases, leaving 10 bases between the germline ends. Germline CDR1 is MNHEY and CDR2 is SVGAGI. This CDR3 spans 12 amino acids. The CDR3 region is CASSSEGYGYTF. For the CDR3, the DNA is TGTGCCAGCAGCTCAGAGGGTTATGGCTACACCTTC.